Listed below are T cell receptor beta chains from one sample, sequenced in a study of blood T cell repertoires in COVID-19. Profiling relied on immunoSEQ multiplex PCR, and the TCRdb table lists in-frame clones only, not all of them. The sample includes roughly 260,000 clones, roughly 85% of them seen just once. The sequenced material came from PBMCs or T cells enriched from blood (not recorded which). The receptor source for this set is a middle-aged woman who had been exposed to COVID-19. Both conserved end residues are part of each CDR3. D genes are given only for firm matches. Not all rows give a size; the values are once, few, many and, for expanded clones, a class.

len: 17
d_gene: TRBD2
j_gene: TRBJ2-3
v_gene: TRBV5-1
abundance: -
CDR3nt: TGCGCCAGCAGCCCCACGGGGGGGTCGGTGGGCACAGATACGCAGTATTTT
CDR3aa: CASSPTGGSVGTDTQYF

len: 14
d_gene: -
j_gene: TRBJ1-1
v_gene: TRBV11-3
abundance: once
CDR3nt: TGTGCCAGCAGCTTAGAAGGGGGGAACACTGAAGCTTTCTTT
CDR3aa: CASSLEGGNTEAFF

len: 14
d_gene: -
j_gene: TRBJ2-1
v_gene: TRBV5-5
abundance: -
CDR3nt: TGTGCCAGCAGCTTGGTGACAGACTACAATGAGCAGTTCTTC
CDR3aa: CASSLVTDYNEQFF

len: 16
d_gene: -
j_gene: TRBJ2-2
v_gene: TRBV7-2
abundance: -
CDR3nt: TGTGCCAGCAGCCCGAGCGGAGGGGTAAACACCGGGGAGCTGTTTTTT
CDR3aa: CASSPSGGVNTGELFF

len: 15
d_gene: TRBD1
j_gene: TRBJ2-1
v_gene: TRBV7-9
abundance: -
CDR3nt: TGTGCCAGCAGCATAAAGGGACAGGGGCATGATGAGCAGTTCTTC
CDR3aa: CASSIKGQGHDEQFF

len: 15
d_gene: -
j_gene: TRBJ2-1
v_gene: TRBV11-2
abundance: -
CDR3nt: TGTGCCAGCAGCACCCGATTGAGCTCCTACAATGAGCAGTTCTTC
CDR3aa: CASSTRLSSYNEQFF

len: 12
d_gene: -
j_gene: TRBJ1-6
v_gene: TRBV2
abundance: -
CDR3nt: TGTGCCAGCCAAGCCAGGGCTTCACCCCTCCACTTT
CDR3aa: CASQARASPLHF

len: 14
d_gene: TRBD1
j_gene: TRBJ1-1
v_gene: TRBV13
abundance: -
CDR3nt: TGTGCCAGCAGCGTCGACAGGGTTCAGATTGAAGCTTTCTTT
CDR3aa: CASSVDRVQIEAFF

len: 17
d_gene: -
j_gene: TRBJ2-1
v_gene: TRBV5-4
abundance: -
CDR3nt: TGTGCCAGCAGCTTGGCCGGGTTGGGGAGCTCCTACAATGAGCAGTTCTTC
CDR3aa: CASSLAGLGSSYNEQFF

len: 13
d_gene: TRBD1
j_gene: TRBJ1-1
v_gene: TRBV5-4
abundance: -
CDR3nt: TGTGCCAGCAGCCGGGGACAGGGGGCTGAAGCTTTCTTT
CDR3aa: CASSRGQGAEAFF

len: 13
d_gene: -
j_gene: TRBJ1-6
v_gene: TRBV2
abundance: -
CDR3nt: TGTGCCAGCACCTGGGACACAGGTTCACCCCTCCACTTT
CDR3aa: CASTWDTGSPLHF

len: 16
d_gene: -
j_gene: TRBJ1-1
v_gene: TRBV30
abundance: -
CDR3nt: TGTGCCTGGAGTGTAGGGCTAAGGGGAGGACGGCCTGAAGCTTTCTTT
CDR3aa: CAWSVGLRGGRPEAFF

len: 15
d_gene: -
j_gene: TRBJ1-4
v_gene: TRBV9
abundance: -
CDR3nt: TGTGCCAGCAGCCCACGGGTTGAAACTAATGAAAAACTGTTTTTT
CDR3aa: CASSPRVETNEKLFF

len: 18
d_gene: TRBD1
j_gene: TRBJ1-6
v_gene: TRBV3-1/TRBV3-2
abundance: -
CDR3nt: TGTGCCAGCAGCCTAAAAGAGGACAGGTTAGACTATAATTCACCCCTCCACTTT
CDR3aa: CASSLKEDRLDYNSPLHF

len: 15
d_gene: TRBD2
j_gene: TRBJ2-3
v_gene: TRBV7-3
abundance: -
CDR3nt: TGTGCCAGCAGCTTAACCTGGATGGCGGGGGAAACGCAGTATTTT
CDR3aa: CASSLTWMAGETQYF

len: 14
d_gene: TRBD1
j_gene: TRBJ1-2
v_gene: TRBV19
abundance: -
CDR3nt: TGTGCCAGTAGTGTCGGGACAGGTGATTATGGCTACACCTTC
CDR3aa: CASSVGTGDYGYTF

len: 12
d_gene: -
j_gene: TRBJ1-5
v_gene: TRBV13
abundance: -
CDR3nt: TGTGCCAGCAGCTTAAGGGGTCAGCCCCAGCATTTT
CDR3aa: CASSLRGQPQHF

len: 16
d_gene: TRBD2
j_gene: TRBJ2-7
v_gene: TRBV5-4
abundance: -
CDR3nt: TGTGCCAGCAGCTTGGGCCGTAGCGGGGGGGACTACGAGCAGTACTTC
CDR3aa: CASSLGRSGGDYEQYF

len: 14
d_gene: -
j_gene: TRBJ1-5
v_gene: TRBV2
abundance: -
CDR3nt: TGTGCCAGCAGTGGAGAGGGGGGCAATCAGCCCCAGCATTTT
CDR3aa: CASSGEGGNQPQHF

len: 12
d_gene: -
j_gene: TRBJ1-1
v_gene: TRBV29-1
abundance: -
CDR3nt: TGCAGCGTCTGCGGGAAGAACACTGAAGCTTTCTTT
CDR3aa: CSVCGKNTEAFF

len: 16
d_gene: -
j_gene: TRBJ1-4
v_gene: TRBV5-1
abundance: -
CDR3nt: TGCGCCAGCAGCTTTAGCTTGTCGGGGACACGGGAAAAACTGTTTTTT
CDR3aa: CASSFSLSGTREKLFF

len: 16
d_gene: TRBD1
j_gene: TRBJ2-7
v_gene: TRBV19
abundance: -
CDR3nt: TGTGCCAGTAGTACCCTGGGACAGGGAACTGAGGTCGAGCAGTACTTC
CDR3aa: CASSTLGQGTEVEQYF

len: 16
d_gene: TRBD2
j_gene: TRBJ2-1
v_gene: TRBV19
abundance: few
CDR3nt: TGTGCCAGTAGTAACACAGGACTAGCGGGTTACAATGAGCAGTTCTTC
CDR3aa: CASSNTGLAGYNEQFF

len: 14
d_gene: -
j_gene: TRBJ1-1
v_gene: TRBV12-5
abundance: -
CDR3nt: TGTGCTAGTGGTTTGGGACACCTGAACACTGAAGCTTTCTTT
CDR3aa: CASGLGHLNTEAFF

len: 15
d_gene: -
j_gene: TRBJ1-4
v_gene: TRBV6-5
abundance: once
CDR3nt: TGTGCCAGCAGGGGAGGGATTGCAACTAATGAAAAACTGTTTTTT
CDR3aa: CASRGGIATNEKLFF

len: 17
d_gene: TRBD2
j_gene: TRBJ2-1
v_gene: TRBV10-3
abundance: -
CDR3nt: TGTGCCACGGGAAGTAGATTAGCGGGGCCCTCCTACAATGAGCAGTTCTTC
CDR3aa: CATGSRLAGPSYNEQFF

len: 15
d_gene: TRBD1
j_gene: TRBJ2-1
v_gene: TRBV19
abundance: -
CDR3nt: TGTGCCAGTAGTATTGGGAACAGGGGGGCATGGGAGCAGTTCTTC
CDR3aa: CASSIGNRGAWEQFF

len: 18
d_gene: TRBD1
j_gene: TRBJ2-6
v_gene: TRBV28
abundance: -
CDR3nt: TGTGCCAGCAGTTTCAGGGGAAGGGGGCCGGCTGGGGCCAACGTCCTGACTTTC
CDR3aa: CASSFRGRGPAGANVLTF

len: 11
d_gene: -
j_gene: TRBJ2-7
v_gene: TRBV5-1
abundance: -
CDR3nt: TGCGCCAGCAGTTCAACCTACGAGCAGTACTTC
CDR3aa: CASSSTYEQYF

len: 15
d_gene: -
j_gene: TRBJ1-2
v_gene: TRBV2
abundance: few
CDR3nt: TGTGCCAGCAGTGGGGAGCGCTCGTCTAACTATGGCTACACCTTC
CDR3aa: CASSGERSSNYGYTF

len: 15
d_gene: -
j_gene: TRBJ1-5
v_gene: TRBV7-9
abundance: -
CDR3nt: TGTGCCAGCAGCTTAGGGCCGCCCGGCAATCAGCCCCAGCATTTT
CDR3aa: CASSLGPPGNQPQHF

len: 15
d_gene: -
j_gene: TRBJ2-2
v_gene: TRBV6-5
abundance: -
CDR3nt: TGTGCCAGCAGTTACAGTGTCGAGGGCACCGGGGAGCTGTTTTTT
CDR3aa: CASSYSVEGTGELFF

len: 14
d_gene: TRBD1
j_gene: TRBJ1-1
v_gene: TRBV7-3
abundance: -
CDR3nt: TGTGCCAGCAGCTTACGGACAGGCTCCACTGAAGCTTTCTTT
CDR3aa: CASSLRTGSTEAFF

len: 14
d_gene: -
j_gene: TRBJ2-1
v_gene: TRBV7-3
abundance: -
CDR3nt: TGTGCCAGCAGCTTTTCAGGTTTCTACAATGAGCAGTTCTTC
CDR3aa: CASSFSGFYNEQFF

len: 12
d_gene: -
j_gene: TRBJ2-7
v_gene: TRBV5-1
abundance: -
CDR3nt: TGCGCCAGCAGCTCGACAGCCTACGAGCAGTACTTC
CDR3aa: CASSSTAYEQYF

len: 14
d_gene: -
j_gene: TRBJ1-3
v_gene: TRBV19
abundance: once
CDR3nt: TGTGCCAGTATCGCGGGTTCCTCAGGAAACACCATATATTTT
CDR3aa: CASIAGSSGNTIYF

len: 13
d_gene: -
j_gene: TRBJ2-5
v_gene: TRBV27
abundance: -
CDR3nt: TGTGCCAGCAGCGGGACTTACCAAGAGACCCAGTACTTC
CDR3aa: CASSGTYQETQYF

len: 13
d_gene: -
j_gene: TRBJ2-1
v_gene: TRBV6-5
abundance: -
CDR3nt: TGTGCCAGCAGTTACTCAGGAGGAAGTGAGCAGTTCTTC
CDR3aa: CASSYSGGSEQFF

len: 14
d_gene: -
j_gene: TRBJ2-3
v_gene: TRBV7-6
abundance: -
CDR3nt: TGTGCCAGCAGCTCTCTAGGTTCCACAGATACGCAGTATTTT
CDR3aa: CASSSLGSTDTQYF

len: 15
d_gene: -
j_gene: TRBJ1-1
v_gene: TRBV5-4
abundance: -
CDR3nt: TGTGCCAGCAGCCCCCCAGGGTTTGGGAACACTGAAGCTTTCTTT
CDR3aa: CASSPPGFGNTEAFF

len: 13
d_gene: -
j_gene: TRBJ2-1
v_gene: TRBV28
abundance: -
CDR3nt: TGTGCCAGCAGTCGGGGGGACAACAATGAGCAGTTCTTC
CDR3aa: CASSRGDNNEQFF

len: 16
d_gene: -
j_gene: TRBJ1-2
v_gene: TRBV3-1/TRBV3-2
abundance: -
CDR3nt: TGTGCCAGCAGCCAACTCGTGCGGGGCAAGGGGTATGGCTACACCTTC
CDR3aa: CASSQLVRGKGYGYTF

len: 17
d_gene: -
j_gene: TRBJ1-1
v_gene: TRBV19
abundance: -
CDR3nt: TGTGCCAGTAGTATGGGCAGGGGTGGGTATGGGAACACTGAAGCTTTCTTT
CDR3aa: CASSMGRGGYGNTEAFF

len: 12
d_gene: -
j_gene: TRBJ2-1
v_gene: TRBV12-3/TRBV12-4
abundance: -
CDR3nt: TGTGCCAGCAGCCTAACCTACAATGAGCAGTTCTTC
CDR3aa: CASSLTYNEQFF

len: 14
d_gene: -
j_gene: TRBJ1-6
v_gene: TRBV7-2
abundance: -
CDR3nt: TGTGCCAGCAGCCTTCAGGGCGCCAATTCACCCCTCCACTTT
CDR3aa: CASSLQGANSPLHF

len: 14
d_gene: TRBD2
j_gene: TRBJ2-5
v_gene: TRBV18
abundance: -
CDR3nt: TGTGCCAGCTCACTCGGACTAGGGGCGGAGACCCAGTACTTC
CDR3aa: CASSLGLGAETQYF

len: 14
d_gene: -
j_gene: TRBJ1-2
v_gene: TRBV13
abundance: -
CDR3nt: TGTGCCAGCATCAAAAACAGCATCAACTATGGCTACACCTTC
CDR3aa: CASIKNSINYGYTF

len: 15
d_gene: -
j_gene: TRBJ1-5
v_gene: TRBV2
abundance: few
CDR3nt: TGTGCCAGCAGCCTAAATATAGGGGCGATTGAGCCCCAGCATTTT
CDR3aa: CASSLNIGAIEPQHF

len: 15
d_gene: -
j_gene: TRBJ2-7
v_gene: TRBV18
abundance: -
CDR3nt: TGTGCCAGCTCACCACGGGGAGGACTCTCCTACGAGCAGTACTTC
CDR3aa: CASSPRGGLSYEQYF